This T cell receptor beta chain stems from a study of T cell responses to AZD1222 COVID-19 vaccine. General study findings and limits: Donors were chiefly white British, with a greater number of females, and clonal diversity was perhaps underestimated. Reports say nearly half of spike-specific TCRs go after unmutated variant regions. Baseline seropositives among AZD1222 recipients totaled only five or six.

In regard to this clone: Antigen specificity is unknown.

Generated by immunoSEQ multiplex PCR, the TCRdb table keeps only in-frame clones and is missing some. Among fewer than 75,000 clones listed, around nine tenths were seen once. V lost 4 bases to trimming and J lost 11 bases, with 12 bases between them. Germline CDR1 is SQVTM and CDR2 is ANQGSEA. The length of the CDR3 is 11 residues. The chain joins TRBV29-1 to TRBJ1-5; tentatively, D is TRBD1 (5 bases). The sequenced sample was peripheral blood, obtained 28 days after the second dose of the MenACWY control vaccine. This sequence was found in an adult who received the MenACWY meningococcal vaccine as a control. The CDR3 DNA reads TGCAGCGTTGGAGTTGGGGGGTCCCAGCATTTT. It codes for CSVGVGGSQHF.